The T cell receptor (beta chain) described here comes from a study of early T cells in non-severe SARS-CoV-2 infection. In TCRdb, the 5' RACE reads were re-called with MiXCR into one record per CDR3 protein. The repertoire consists of 65,000 to 85,000 distinct CDR3 sequences, with around a sixth occurring once and the leading ten covering approximately 12%. The origin of this receptor is an adult who was a healthcare worker with PCR-confirmed SARS-CoV-2 infection or an uninfected control (not recorded which). Sequenced input: whole blood.

The CDR3 loop is CASSSYIGGGIYNEQFF. The CDR3 DNA reads TGTGCCAGCAGCTCCTACATCGGGGGAGGTATTTACAATGAGCAGTTCTTC. The chain joins TRBV13 to TRBJ2-1; possible D gene TRBD2, 6 bases. Trimming removed 4 bases at V and 4 bases at J, with 20 bases between. The germline CDR1 and CDR2 sequences are PRHDT and FYEKMQ (reference sequence). This CDR3 has 17 amino acids.